Included here is one TCR beta chain sequence, with context. RNA was extracted from bulk tissue without any cell sorting. The normal lung tissue was taken more than 3 cm from the tumor edge. Three rounds of nested PCR, following a modified ARM-PCR protocol, produced the TCRbeta library. TCRdb independently ran MiXCR on the multiplex PCR reads; one entry per CDR3 protein. The repertoire consists of around 82,000 distinct CDR3 sequences, with about 82% occurring once and the leading ten covering about 47%. The sample belongs to a study of tumor and adjacent non-tumor tissue in lung cancer. The CDR3 is 14 residues long. Germline values: CDR1 SGHAT, CDR2 FQNNGV. With 5 bases clipped from V and 11 bases from J, the junction kept 12 bases outside the gene matches.

The J gene is TRBJ2-3, the V gene TRBV11-2, with 8 bases fitting TRBD1. The sequenced sample consisted of distant non-tumor lung tissue. This receptor was identified in a man aged 55 to 70 with non-small cell lung cancer. The CDR3 sequence is CASSLLAGGAQQYF. CDR3 DNA sequence: TGTGCCAGCAGCCTTCTAGCAGGGGGCGCTCAGCAGTATTTT.